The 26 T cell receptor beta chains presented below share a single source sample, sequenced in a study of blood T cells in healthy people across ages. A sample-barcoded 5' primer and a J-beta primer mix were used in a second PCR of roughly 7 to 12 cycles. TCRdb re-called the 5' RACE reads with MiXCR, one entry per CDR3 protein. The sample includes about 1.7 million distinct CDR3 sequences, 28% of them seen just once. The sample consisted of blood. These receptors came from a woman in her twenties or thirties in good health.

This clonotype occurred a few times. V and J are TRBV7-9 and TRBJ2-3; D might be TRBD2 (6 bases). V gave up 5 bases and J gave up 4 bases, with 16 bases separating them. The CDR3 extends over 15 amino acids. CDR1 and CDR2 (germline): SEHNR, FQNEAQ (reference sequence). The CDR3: CASSQFSSVPDTQYF. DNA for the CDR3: TGTGCCAGCAGCCAATTCTCTAGCGTGCCAGATACGCAGTATTTT.

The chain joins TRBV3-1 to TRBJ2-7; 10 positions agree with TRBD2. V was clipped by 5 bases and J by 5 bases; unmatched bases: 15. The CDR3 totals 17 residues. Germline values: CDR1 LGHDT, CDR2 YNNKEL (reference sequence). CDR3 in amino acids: CASSRTSGGSSMHEQYF. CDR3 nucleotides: TGTGCCAGCAGCAGGACTAGCGGAGGGTCGTCGATGCACGAGCAGTACTTC.

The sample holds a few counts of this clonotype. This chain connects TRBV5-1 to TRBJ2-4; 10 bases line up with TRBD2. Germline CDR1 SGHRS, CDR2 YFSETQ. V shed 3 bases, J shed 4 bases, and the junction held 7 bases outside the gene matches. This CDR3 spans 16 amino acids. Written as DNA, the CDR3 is TGCGCCAGCAGCTCCGGACTAGCGGCACGGAAAAACATTCAGTACTTC. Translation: CASSSGLAARKNIQYF.

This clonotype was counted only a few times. In DNA, the CDR3 is TGTGCCAGCAGCGTAGATGGACGGGCGAATCAGCCCCAGCATTTT. Amino acids: CASSVDGRANQPQHF. The genes are TRBV9 and TRBJ1-5; D ambiguous. This CDR3 contains 15 residues. Germline CDR1 and CDR2: SGDLS and YYNGEE. The V end was cut by 0 bases, the J end by 4 bases, with 11 bases between.

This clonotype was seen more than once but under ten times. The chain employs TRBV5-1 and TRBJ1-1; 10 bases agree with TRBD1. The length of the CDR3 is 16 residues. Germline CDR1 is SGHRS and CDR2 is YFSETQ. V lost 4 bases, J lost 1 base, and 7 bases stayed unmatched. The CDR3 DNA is TGCGCCAGCAGCCAGTCCCGGGACAGGGGGAACACTGAAGCTTTCTTT. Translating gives CASSQSRDRGNTEAFF.

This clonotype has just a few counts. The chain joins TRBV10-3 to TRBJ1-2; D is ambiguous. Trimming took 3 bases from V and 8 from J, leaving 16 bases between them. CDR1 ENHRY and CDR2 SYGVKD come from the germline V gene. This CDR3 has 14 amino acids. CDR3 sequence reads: CAISDRTVGRGYTF. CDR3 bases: TGTGCCATCAGTGACCGGACGGTGGGGAGAGGCTACACCTTC.

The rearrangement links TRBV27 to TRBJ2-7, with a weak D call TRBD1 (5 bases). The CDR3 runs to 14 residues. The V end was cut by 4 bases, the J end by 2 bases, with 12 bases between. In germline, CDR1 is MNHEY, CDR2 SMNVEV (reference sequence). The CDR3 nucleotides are TGTGCCAGCAGTTCGACAGTCAAACCCTACGAGCAGTACTTC. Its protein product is CASSSTVKPYEQYF.

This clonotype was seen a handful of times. The chain's CDR3 is CASSPPRQKIHEQYF. The CDR3 nucleotides read TGTGCCAGCAGCCCTCCCCGGCAAAAGATCCACGAGCAGTACTTC. The chain employs TRBV7-9 and TRBJ2-7; D gene uncertain. Trimming took off 5 bases at V and 5 bases at J, with 19 bases between the two ends. The CDR3 totals 15 residues. Germline CDR1 is SEHNR and CDR2 is FQNEAQ (reference sequence).

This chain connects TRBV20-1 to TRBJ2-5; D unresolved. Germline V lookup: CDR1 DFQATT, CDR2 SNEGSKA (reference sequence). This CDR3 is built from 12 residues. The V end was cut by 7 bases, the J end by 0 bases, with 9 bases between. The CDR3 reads CSGLHNQETQYF. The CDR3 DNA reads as TGCAGTGGATTACATAACCAAGAGACCCAGTACTTC.

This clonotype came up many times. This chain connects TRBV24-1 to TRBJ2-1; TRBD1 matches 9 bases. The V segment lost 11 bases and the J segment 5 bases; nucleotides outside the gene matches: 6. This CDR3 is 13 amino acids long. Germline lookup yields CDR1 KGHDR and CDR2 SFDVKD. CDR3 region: CASQGTGNNEQFF. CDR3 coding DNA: TGTGCCAGCCAAGGGACAGGGAACAATGAGCAGTTCTTC.

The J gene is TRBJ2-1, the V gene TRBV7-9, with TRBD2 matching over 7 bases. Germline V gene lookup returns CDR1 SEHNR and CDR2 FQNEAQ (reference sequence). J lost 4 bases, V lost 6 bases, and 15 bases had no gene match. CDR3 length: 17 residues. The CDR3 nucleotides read TGTGCCAGCAGAGCGCCGGGGGGTCTAGCGGCTTACAATGAGCAGTTCTTC. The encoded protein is CASRAPGGLAAYNEQFF.

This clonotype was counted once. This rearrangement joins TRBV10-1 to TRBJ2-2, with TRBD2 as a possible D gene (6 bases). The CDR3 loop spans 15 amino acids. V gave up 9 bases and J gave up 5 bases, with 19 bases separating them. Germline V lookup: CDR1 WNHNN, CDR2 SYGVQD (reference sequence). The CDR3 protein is CARNKGRRKTGELFF. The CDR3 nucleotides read TGCGCCAGAAATAAGGGGAGGAGAAAAACCGGGGAGCTGTTTTTT.

CDR3 DNA sequence: TGTGCCAGCAGCCCGAACACGGGGTGGGGGGCCAACGTCCTGACTTTC. It specifies CASSPNTGWGANVLTF. The gene calls are TRBV7-3 and TRBJ2-6, with D tentatively TRBD2 (5 bases). V lost 5 bases and J 4 bases, leaving 15 bases between the germline ends. Germline V gene lookup returns CDR1 SGHTA and CDR2 FQGTGA. The CDR3 length is 16 residues. Drawing the rest from reference TRBV7-3 and TRBJ2-6, the complete variable domain is GAGVSQTPSNKVTEKGKYVELRCDPISGHTALYWYRQSLGQGPEFLIYFQGTGAADDSGLPNDRFFAVRPEGSVSTLKIQRTERGDSAVYLCASSPNTGWGANVLTFGAGSRLTVL.

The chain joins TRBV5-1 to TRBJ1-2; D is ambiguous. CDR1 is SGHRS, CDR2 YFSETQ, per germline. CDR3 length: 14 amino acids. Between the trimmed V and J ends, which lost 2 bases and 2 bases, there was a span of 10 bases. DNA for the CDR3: TGCGCCAGCAGCTTACCGGGATCAAACTATGGCTACACCTTC. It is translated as CASSLPGSNYGYTF.

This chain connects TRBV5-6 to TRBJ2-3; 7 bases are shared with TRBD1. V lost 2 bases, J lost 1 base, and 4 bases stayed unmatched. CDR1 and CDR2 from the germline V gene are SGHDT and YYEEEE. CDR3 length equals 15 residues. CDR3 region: CASSFPGGGTDTQYF. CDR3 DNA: TGTGCCAGCAGCTTTCCAGGGGGTGGCACAGATACGCAGTATTTT.

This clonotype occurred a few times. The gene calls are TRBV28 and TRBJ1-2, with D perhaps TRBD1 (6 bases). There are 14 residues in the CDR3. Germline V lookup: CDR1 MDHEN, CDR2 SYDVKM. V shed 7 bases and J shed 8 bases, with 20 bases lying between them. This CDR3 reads CASKYKAGARGYTF. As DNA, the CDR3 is TGTGCCAGCAAATACAAAGCGGGGGCGCGAGGCTACACCTTC.

CDR3 nucleotide sequence: TGTGCCAGCAGCCAAGATCGGCAGAGAGCCAAAAACATTCAGTACTTC. Protein: CASSQDRQRAKNIQYF. The chain carries TRBV3-1 and TRBJ2-4; D gene uncertain. The V gene's germline CDR1 is LGHDT and CDR2 YNNKEL (reference sequence). The CDR3 runs to 16 residues. Trimming removed 0 bases at V and 0 bases at J, with 9 bases between.

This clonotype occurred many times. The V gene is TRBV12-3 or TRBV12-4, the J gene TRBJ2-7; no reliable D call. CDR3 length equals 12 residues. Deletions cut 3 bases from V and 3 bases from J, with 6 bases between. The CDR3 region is CASSFYRYEQYF. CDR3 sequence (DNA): TGTGCCAGCAGTTTTTATCGCTACGAGCAGTACTTC.

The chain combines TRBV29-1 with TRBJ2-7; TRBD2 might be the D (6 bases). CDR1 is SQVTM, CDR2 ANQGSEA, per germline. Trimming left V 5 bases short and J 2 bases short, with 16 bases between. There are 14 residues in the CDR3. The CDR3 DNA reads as TGCAGCGTTAGCCGGGACTCGCGGGCCTACGAGCAGTACTTC. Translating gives CSVSRDSRAYEQYF.

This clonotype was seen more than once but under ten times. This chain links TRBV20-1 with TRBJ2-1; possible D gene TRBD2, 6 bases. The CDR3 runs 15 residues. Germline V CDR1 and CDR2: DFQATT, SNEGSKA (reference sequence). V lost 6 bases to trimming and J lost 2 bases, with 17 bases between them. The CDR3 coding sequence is TGCAGTGCGGCAGCCGCTGGGGGGACCTACAATGAGCAGTTCTTC. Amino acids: CSAAAAGGTYNEQFF.

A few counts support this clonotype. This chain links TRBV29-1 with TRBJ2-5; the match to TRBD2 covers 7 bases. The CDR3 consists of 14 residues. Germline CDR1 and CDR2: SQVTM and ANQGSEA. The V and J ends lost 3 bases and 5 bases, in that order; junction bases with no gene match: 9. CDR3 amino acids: CSVDGLAEMETQYF. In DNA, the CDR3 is TGCAGCGTTGACGGGCTAGCGGAGATGGAGACCCAGTACTTC.

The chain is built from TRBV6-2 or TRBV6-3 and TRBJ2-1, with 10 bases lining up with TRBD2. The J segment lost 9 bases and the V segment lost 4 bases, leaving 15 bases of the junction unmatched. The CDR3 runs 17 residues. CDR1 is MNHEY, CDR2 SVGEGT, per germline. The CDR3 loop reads CASSWVLPSGRATEQFF. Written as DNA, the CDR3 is TGTGCCAGCAGTTGGGTCCTTCCCAGCGGGAGGGCTACTGAGCAGTTCTTC.

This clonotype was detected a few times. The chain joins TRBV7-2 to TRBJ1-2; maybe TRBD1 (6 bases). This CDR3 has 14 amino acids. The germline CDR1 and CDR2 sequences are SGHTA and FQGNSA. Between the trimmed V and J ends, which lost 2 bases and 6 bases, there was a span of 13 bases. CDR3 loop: CASSLQGFIDGYTF. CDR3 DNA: TGTGCCAGCAGCTTACAGGGGTTTATAGATGGCTACACCTTC.

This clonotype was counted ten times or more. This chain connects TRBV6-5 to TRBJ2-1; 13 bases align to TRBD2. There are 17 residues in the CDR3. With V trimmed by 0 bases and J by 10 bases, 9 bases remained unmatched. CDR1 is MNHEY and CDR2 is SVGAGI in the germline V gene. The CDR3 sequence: CASSYSQEGLAGREQFF. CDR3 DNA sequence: TGTGCCAGCAGTTACTCTCAGGAGGGACTAGCGGGAAGGGAGCAGTTCTTC.

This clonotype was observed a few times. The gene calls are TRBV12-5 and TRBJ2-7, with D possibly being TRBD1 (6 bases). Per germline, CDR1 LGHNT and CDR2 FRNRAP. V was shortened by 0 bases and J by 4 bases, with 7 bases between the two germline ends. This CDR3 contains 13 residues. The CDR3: CASGLVGGYEQYF. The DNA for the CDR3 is TGTGCTAGTGGTTTGGTAGGGGGATACGAGCAGTACTTC.

CDR3 nucleotides: TGCGCCAGCAGCTCGGGACAGGGAAAAGTCTACGAGCAGTACTTC. Encoded protein: CASSSGQGKVYEQYF. The chain has TRBV5-1 and TRBJ2-7; TRBD1 aligns across 9 bases. Germline lookup yields CDR1 SGHRS and CDR2 YFSETQ. The CDR3 is 15 amino acids. V shed 3 bases, J shed 3 bases, and the junction held 7 bases outside the gene matches.